The present entry profiles one T cell receptor beta chain with its context. The sample originates from a study of patients and donors after allogeneic stem cell transplantation. TCRdb re-called the RT-PCR reads with MiXCR, one entry per CDR3 protein. Of about 210,000 distinct CDR3 sequences in the sample, 35% to 45% were seen once. The receptor was isolated from a human donor who was either an allogeneic HSCT recipient or a stem cell or donor lymphocyte infusion donor (not recorded which). It is not recorded whose cells these are; they may come from a transplant donor. The specimen was blood, either unsorted or a sorted T cell fraction (not recorded which).

This chain's CDR3 is CASSPNAVTMANYGYTF. As DNA, the CDR3 is TGTGCCAGCAGCCCGAACGCGGTTACAATGGCTAACTATGGCTACACCTTC. The chain joins TRBV12-3 or TRBV12-4 to TRBJ1-2; D is uncertain. The CDR3 has 17 residues. Trimming took 6 bases from V and 0 from J, leaving 20 bases between them.